This T cell receptor (beta chain) was sequenced during a study of blood T cell repertoires in COVID-19. Study-wide context: Samples came from the United States, Italy and Spain, spanning acute and convalescent COVID-19. T cells, B-cell-depleted T cells, or PBMCs provided the cDNA or gDNA that served as material.

Authors' methods: Reference gene primer amplification gave estimated nucleated cell counts. TCRdb's table, derived via immunoSEQ multiplex PCR, lists solely in-frame clones and lacks some. Clonal size and the V and J genes are those of that table, whereas D and trimming came from the DNA. Of some 40,000 clones in the sample, about 88% were seen once. Trimming shortened V by 2 bases and J by 1 base, and 6 bases separated the two germline ends. The CDR3 runs to 13 residues. The sequenced sample consisted of peripheral blood. J is TRBJ2-7 and V is TRBV12-3 or TRBV12-4; D remains unclear. This TCR was sampled from a man between 65 and 79 years old with acute or convalescent COVID-19. The CDR3 here is CASSLQASYEQYF. The DNA for the CDR3 is TGTGCCAGCAGTTTACAGGCATCCTACGAGCAGTACTTC.